These 17 T cell receptor beta chains were all obtained from the same sample, sequenced in a study of spatial heterogeneity in lung cancer. TCRdb processed the 5' RACE reads anew with MiXCR; each CDR3 protein has one entry. This sample yields about 23,000 distinct CDR3 sequences, of which 4.5% to 5.5% are seen a single time; about 5% belongs to the top ten. Time point given: sample taken at primary tumor resection. Sequencing covered unsorted whole RNA taken from tumor, nontumor lung or frozen PBMC. The sample was PBMCs, taken at surgery. These receptors originate from a male donor with early-stage non-small cell lung cancer.

This clonotype was detected ten times or more. This chain connects TRBV12-3 or TRBV12-4 to TRBJ1-2, with D perhaps TRBD1 (6 bases). The germline V and J ends were trimmed by 4 bases and 8 bases, with 20 bases remaining between them. This CDR3 spans 15 amino acids. The CDR3 loop is CASSSFGGGAGGYTF. CDR3 DNA: TGTGCCAGCAGTTCCTTCGGAGGGGGGGCTGGCGGCTACACCTTC.

The chain employs TRBV7-3 and TRBJ2-3; perhaps TRBD1 as D (6 bases). Per the germline V gene, CDR1 is SGHTA and CDR2 is FQGTGA. This CDR3 contains 14 residues. The germline V and J ends were trimmed by 3 bases and 3 bases, with 10 bases remaining between them. CDR3 sequence: CASSLGTTTDTQYF. Here the CDR3 DNA reads TGTGCCAGCAGCTTGGGGACAACGACAGATACGCAGTATTTT.

This clonotype was observed at least ten times. This chain joins TRBV5-1 and TRBJ1-1; TRBD1 might be the D (5 bases). The V end was cut by 7 bases, the J end by 7 bases, with 26 bases between. The CDR3 contains 16 residues. CDR1 is SGHRS, CDR2 YFSETQ, per germline. The CDR3 DNA reads TGCGCCAGCGGGCCTGGACACGCGGGGAATGTCGGTGAAGCTTTCTTT. Its translation: CASGPGHAGNVGEAFF.

This clonotype has at least ten counts. The chain carries TRBV2 and TRBJ2-4, with 9 bases identical to TRBD1. The V segment lost 4 bases and the J segment 8 bases; nucleotides outside the gene matches: 0. In germline, CDR1 is SNHLY, CDR2 FYNNEI. The CDR3 totals 12 residues. Written as DNA, the CDR3 is TGTGCCAGCAGTGGACAGGGGGACATTCAGTACTTC. Translated: CASSGQGDIQYF.

This chain uses TRBV30 with TRBJ2-5; 8 bases fit TRBD1. The CDR3 loop spans 13 amino acids. Germline trimming cut 1 base from V and 5 bases from J; bases unmatched to any gene: 3. From germline, CDR1 is GTSNPN and CDR2 SVGIG (reference sequence). The DNA of the CDR3 is TGTGCCTGGAGTGGGACAGGGTCCGAGACCCAGTACTTC. Protein sequence: CAWSGTGSETQYF.

The V call is TRBV27, the J call TRBJ2-3, with 7 positions matching TRBD2. The CDR3 length is 18 residues. J was trimmed by 0 bases and V by 5 bases; bases with no gene match: 14. CDR1 MNHEY and CDR2 SMNVEV come from the germline V gene (reference sequence). The CDR3 DNA follows: TGTGCCAGCAGTCCCTCAATCCTAGCGGAAGCTAGCACAGATACGCAGTATTTT. It is translated as CASSPSILAEASTDTQYF.

The sample holds many counts of this clonotype. The chain uses TRBV2 and TRBJ2-2; 7 positions match TRBD1. The trim removed 4 bases at V and 0 bases at J, leaving 2 bases unmatched. This CDR3 contains 15 residues. In germline, CDR1 is SNHLY, CDR2 FYNNEI. CDR3 protein: CASSGGTANTGELFF. The CDR3 DNA reads TGTGCCAGCAGTGGAGGGACAGCGAACACCGGGGAGCTGTTTTTT.

The V and J genes are TRBV5-1 and TRBJ2-7; tentative D call: TRBD1 (6 bases). CDR1 is SGHRS and CDR2 is YFSETQ in the germline V gene. The CDR3 covers 14 residues. Trimming cost V 4 bases and J 0 bases, with 11 bases left between them. The CDR3 protein is CASSVGQTSYEQYF. The CDR3, as DNA: TGCGCCAGCAGCGTCGGACAGACCTCCTACGAGCAGTACTTC.

This clonotype occurred many times. This rearrangement joins TRBV7-9 to TRBJ2-7; TRBD1 agrees at 10 bases. The CDR3 is made up of 17 amino acids. In germline, CDR1 is SEHNR, CDR2 FQNEAQ (reference sequence). J was trimmed by 3 bases and V by 0 bases; bases with no gene match: 8. CDR3 in DNA: TGTGCCAGCAGCTTAGCGCATCACCGGGACAGGGGCTACGAGCAGTACTTC. Translated: CASSLAHHRDRGYEQYF.

The sample holds many counts of this clonotype. The chain joins TRBV24-1 to TRBJ2-3; D gene unclear. CDR1 is KGHDR, CDR2 SFDVKD, per germline. This CDR3 region has 14 residues. The germline V and J ends were trimmed by 4 bases and 1 base, with 8 bases remaining between them. In nucleotides, the CDR3 is TGTGCCACCAGTGACCCCCGGGGCACAGATACGCAGTATTTT. This sequence encodes CATSDPRGTDTQYF.

This clonotype was observed many times. The V and J genes are TRBV12-2 and TRBJ2-3; TRBD1 is the table's D call, not checked against the DNA. TRBV12-2 is a recognized pseudogene. The CDR3 runs to 17 residues. The CDR3 loop is CAGRDRGLAGGSDTQYF. DNA of the CDR3: TGTGCAGGCCGGGACAGGGGATTAGCGGGAGGCTCAGATACGCAGTATTTT.

This clonotype has a count of ten or more. The chain uses TRBV6-5 and TRBJ2-7, with D unclear. CDR1 is MNHEY and CDR2 is SVGAGI in the germline V gene. This CDR3 spans 14 amino acids. Trimming took 3 bases from V and 0 from J, leaving 9 bases between them. The CDR3 is CASSYQHSSYEQYF. In DNA, the CDR3 is TGTGCCAGCAGTTATCAACACAGCTCCTACGAGCAGTACTTC.

This clonotype was seen many times. The chain has TRBV11-1 and TRBJ1-2, with D unresolved. This CDR3 contains 13 residues. Germline V gene lookup returns CDR1 SGHAT and CDR2 FQDESV (reference sequence). The V end was cut by 1 base, the J end by 8 bases, with 11 bases between. CDR3 amino acids: CASSLVPGSGYTF. The CDR3 coding sequence is TGTGCCAGCAGCTTAGTGCCCGGAAGCGGCTACACCTTC.

By share of the sample, this clonotype is medium-sized (0.01 to 0.1%). This chain joins TRBV2 and TRBJ1-1, with D possibly matching TRBD1 (6 bases). Trimming took 11 bases from V and 0 from J, leaving 19 bases between them. This CDR3 spans 15 amino acids. Germline-derived CDR1 and CDR2 are SNHLY and FYNNEI. The chain's CDR3 is CAVAGDTYMNTEAFF. Written as DNA, the CDR3 is TGTGCCGTAGCAGGGGACACTTACATGAACACTGAAGCTTTCTTT.

This clonotype was observed at least ten times. DNA for the CDR3: TGTGCCAGCAGTTACGGGTTGGGGGGGGACTACCAAGAGACCCAGTACTTC. It codes for CASSYGLGGDYQETQYF. This chain uses TRBV6-6 with TRBJ2-5; 7 bases fit TRBD2. The CDR3 loop spans 17 amino acids. V dropped 2 bases and J dropped 0; count of bases not matched to a gene: 9. From germline, CDR1 is MNHNY and CDR2 SVGAGI (reference sequence).

This clonotype was counted ten times or more. The V call is TRBV7-2, the J call TRBJ2-2, with no clear D. The length of the CDR3 is 14 residues. V was trimmed by 3 bases and J by 4 bases, leaving 9 bases between them. Germline lookup yields CDR1 SGHTA and CDR2 FQGNSA. DNA for the CDR3: TGTGCCAGCAGCTTGGCCCTTGCCACCGGGGAGCTGTTTTTT. It specifies CASSLALATGELFF. Variable domain in full (rest from reference TRBV7-2 and TRBJ2-2): GAGVSQSPSNKVTEKGKDVELRCDPISGHTALYWYRQSLGQGLEFLIYFQGNSAPDKSGLPSDRFSAERTGGSVSTLTIQRTQQEDSAVYLCASSLALATGELFFGEGSRLTVL.

This clonotype was counted ten times or more. The rearrangement uses TRBV3-1 and TRBJ2-1, with D unclear. Germline V gene sequence: CDR1 LGHDT, CDR2 YNNKEL (reference sequence). CDR3 length: 13 residues. Trimming removed 1 base at V and 9 bases at J, with 10 bases between. This CDR3 reads CASSQVLRGEQFF. The CDR3 DNA sequence: TGTGCCAGCAGCCAAGTTCTACGTGGTGAGCAGTTCTTC.